This T cell receptor beta chain appears in the sequencing data of a study of blood T cell repertoires in COVID-19 (dated by TCRdb to the early 2020s). Some background on the complete study: Samples covering the acute and convalescent phases of COVID-19 were provided by collaborators in the United States, Italy and Spain. Samples were obtained from the ongoing ImmuneRACE study (first 160 participants) and from 950 to 1,500 subjects provided by 6 global collaborators. Nearly every sample came with metadata listing a de-identified subject ID, COVID-19 status, age in years and sex. The prospective study material was composed of cDNA or gDNA derived from T cells, B-cell-depleted T cells, or PBMCs. Where HLA class I and class II types were available, the types were taken from metadata supplied by the sample provider, not from assay-based typing. The dataset comprised deeply sampled blood TCRbeta repertoires from subjects exposed to, actively infected with, or recovered from COVID-19. The repertoires were made available in a free public database intended to serve as a resource for research on the immune response to SARS-CoV-2. Results the study describes overall, beyond this receptor: How much clinical and demographic metadata was included differed by source and by participant, and the metadata was provided uncurated.

Each collaborating institution followed its own protocols to collect whole blood in K2EDTA tubes. For TCRbeta analysis, collaborators shipped samples in one of three forms: frozen whole blood, isolated PBMCs, or DNA extracted from either of those sample types. From a lookup of the germline V gene, CDR1 and CDR2 are SNHLY and FYNNEI. Here V drops 7 bases and J drops 0 bases, and the junction holds 7 bases not matched to any gene. From the cysteine up to the phenylalanine, the CDR3 has a length of 15 residues. The DNA shown is the 45-base CDR3, in frame from base 1. TCRbeta CDR3 regions were amplified from genomic DNA by means of the immunoSEQ Assay, a bias-controlled multiplex PCR. As for how the authors treated the data: Nucleated cell counts per sample were estimated from amplification of reference gene primers within the assay. To quantify the absolute abundance of each unique TCRbeta CDR3 rearrangement, sequence reads were collapsed and filtered. For each sample, productive Simpson clonality was calculated as the square root of Simpson's diversity index over productive rearrangements. TCRdb holds this immuneACCESS table with in-frame rearrangements only. Some clones are missing; in checked studies, unresolved V genes explain under half, and the rest has no known cause. V and J calls and clone size are given by that table; D and trimming were obtained from the DNA. This sample is represented by more than 140,000 clones; about 82% of them were singletons. The ten most abundant clones make up almost 8.5% of the sample.

A note on this clone: No cognate antigen has been identified for it. No much larger clonotype is one base removed from it; base qualities were not supplied.

The chain is encoded by TRBV2 joined to TRBJ2-3, with TRBD2 matching 7 junction bases. This clonotype was sampled from a woman aged 55-75 years with acute or convalescent COVID-19. The sample taken for sequencing was peripheral blood. The CDR3 protein is CASTKRGPSTDTQYF. The nucleotide sequence reads as follows: TGTGCCAGCACCAAGCGGGGACCGAGCACAGATACGCAGTATTTT.